A single sample is the source of the 32 T cell receptor beta chains below, sequenced in a study of spatial heterogeneity in lung cancer. TCRdb reprocessed the 5' RACE reads with MiXCR, giving one entry per CDR3 protein. There are about 10,000 distinct CDR3 sequences in the sample; about 9.5% occur only once, and less than 45% lies in the top ten. As to time point: blood at routine non-recurrence follow-up after resection. The source material was PBMCs, sampled at follow-up. The receptors originated from a female donor with early-stage non-small cell lung cancer.

The rearrangement uses TRBV18 and TRBJ2-7; TRBD2 agrees at 7 bases. After removal of 4 bases from V and 2 bases from J, the junction contained 11 bases not matched to a gene. Germline V lookup: CDR1 KGHSH, CDR2 LQKENI. CDR3 length equals 16 residues. As DNA, the CDR3 is TGTGCCAGCTCACTTGGAGTAGGGAGGGCCGCCTACGAGCAGTACTTC. Amino acid sequence: CASSLGVGRAAYEQYF. Filled out from reference TRBV18 and TRBJ2-7, the complete variable domain reads NAGVMQNPRHLVRRRGQEARLRCSPMKGHSHVYWYRQLPEEGLKFMVYLQKENIIDESGMPKERFSAEFPKEGPSILRIQQVVRGDSAAYFCASSLGVGRAAYEQYFGPGTRLTVT.

As to this clonotype: This could be a read error, since a much larger clone is one nucleotide away. This chain joins TRBV30 and TRBJ1-4, with 7 bases that match TRBD1. Germline V gene data show CDR1 as GTSNPN and CDR2 as SVGIG (reference sequence). Trimming at V came to 5 bases and at J to 10 bases, leaving 10 bases not matched to a gene. The CDR3 is 13 amino acids. In nucleotides, the CDR3 is TGTGCCTGGTCCATACAGGGGCGGGGAAAACTGTTTTTT. It specifies CAWSIQGRGKLFF.

At least ten counts were recorded for this clonotype. This rearrangement joins TRBV7-2 to TRBJ1-3, with TRBD1 matching 11 bases. This CDR3 is built from 17 residues. Looked up from germline, CDR1 is SGHTA and CDR2 is FQGNSA. Trimming removed 4 bases from V and 0 bases from J; junction bases left unmatched: 5. The CDR3 protein is CASSSGTGGFSGNTIYF. The CDR3 coding sequence is TGTGCCAGCAGCTCGGGGACAGGGGGTTTCTCTGGAAACACCATATATTTT.

This clonotype was recorded many times. The V and J genes are TRBV7-2 and TRBJ2-3, with 10 bases fitting TRBD2. The trim removed 3 bases at V and 7 bases at J, leaving 4 bases unmatched. This CDR3 spans 14 amino acids. Germline lookup yields CDR1 SGHTA and CDR2 FQGNSA. In DNA form, the CDR3 reads TGTGCCAGCAGCTTCAAGCGGGAGGGAAATACGCAGTATTTT. Amino acids: CASSFKREGNTQYF.

The chain employs TRBV27 and TRBJ1-2; D remains unclear. CDR1 MNHEY and CDR2 SMNVEV come from the germline V gene (reference sequence). The CDR3 length is 14 residues. V gave up 0 bases and J gave up 8 bases, with 13 bases separating them. The CDR3 region is CASSLSLGVGGYTF. CDR3 DNA sequence: TGTGCCAGCAGTTTATCGCTTGGGGTAGGAGGCTACACCTTC.

At least ten counts were recorded for this clonotype. The gene calls are TRBV24-1 and TRBJ2-5, with D unresolved. CDR1 KGHDR and CDR2 SFDVKD come from the germline V gene. This CDR3 is built from 13 residues. The germline V and J ends were trimmed by 7 bases and 3 bases, with 11 bases remaining between them. The DNA of the CDR3 is TGTGCCACCAGAAGCCACGCGGAAGAGACCCAGTACTTC. It yields the protein CATRSHAEETQYF.

This clonotype was detected ten times or more. This chain connects TRBV6-5 to TRBJ2-1, with 9 bases lining up with TRBD2. Per the germline V gene, CDR1 is MNHEY and CDR2 is SVGAGI. This CDR3 contains 15 residues. V was pared by 4 bases and J by 4 bases, with 5 bases of the junction left unmatched. The CDR3 sequence is CASSSLAGLYNEQFF. The DNA of the CDR3 is TGTGCCAGCAGTTCCCTAGCGGGACTATACAATGAGCAGTTCTTC.

The chain carries TRBV3-1 and TRBJ1-4, with 8 positions matching TRBD1. CDR3 length: 18 residues. The V segment lost 2 bases and the J segment 8 bases; nucleotides outside the gene matches: 16. The germline V gene has CDR1 LGHDT and CDR2 YNNKEL (reference sequence). The CDR3 region is CASSQSTLQGDRREKLFF. For the CDR3, the DNA is TGTGCCAGCAGCCAAAGCACGTTACAGGGGGACCGCAGGGAAAAACTGTTTTTT.

Remarks on this clonotype: This sequence may be a read error, since a much larger clone differs from it by one base. This chain links TRBV6-1 with TRBJ2-3; either TRBD1 or TRBD2 may supply D (5 bases each). The CDR3 totals 15 residues. V was shortened by 2 bases and J by 10 bases, with 19 bases between the two germline ends. Germline-derived CDR1 and CDR2 are MNHNS and SASEGT. For the CDR3, the DNA is TGTGCCAGCAGTGAAAGGGCAGGGACCAGGGATTCGCAGTATTTT. Its protein is CASSERAGTRDSQYF.

The sample holds many counts of this clonotype. The chain couples TRBV20-1 to TRBJ2-3; 10 positions match TRBD2. V dropped 3 bases and J dropped 4; count of bases not matched to a gene: 4. Germline lookup yields CDR1 DFQATT and CDR2 SNEGSKA (reference sequence). The CDR3 runs 14 residues. The CDR3 DNA sequence: TGCAGTGCTAGTCCCGGGACTAGCGCAGATACGCAGTATTTT. Its translation: CSASPGTSADTQYF.

The chain is built from TRBV11-2 and TRBJ1-1, with D maybe TRBD1 (6 bases). Trimming took 3 bases from V and 0 from J, leaving 8 bases between them. There are 14 residues in the CDR3. CDR1 and CDR2 (germline): SGHAT, FQNNGV. CDR3 loop: CASSFGQLNTEAFF. The CDR3 DNA reads TGTGCCAGCAGCTTCGGACAGCTGAACACTGAAGCTTTCTTT.

This clonotype was counted at least ten times. CDR3 DNA: TGTGCCACCGAACCGGGACAGGGACAAGAGACCCAGTACTTC. Its translation is CATEPGQGQETQYF. The chain uses TRBV28 and TRBJ2-5, with TRBD1 identical over 9 bases. The CDR3 sequence is 14 residues long. The V and J ends lost 10 bases and 2 bases, in that order; junction bases with no gene match: 8. Germline CDR1 and CDR2: MDHEN and SYDVKM.

In this sample, this clonotype turned up a few times. The chain has TRBV12-3 or TRBV12-4 and TRBJ2-5; 8 bases are shared with TRBD2. J lost 9 bases, V lost 4 bases, and 7 bases had no gene match. This CDR3 region has 13 residues. Here the CDR3 reads CASSSNGGGAQYF. For the CDR3, the DNA is TGTGCCAGCAGTTCGAACGGGGGGGGTGCCCAGTACTTC.

Within the sample, this clonotype is medium-sized (0.01 to 0.1%). The rearrangement joins TRBV27 to TRBJ2-3, with 12 bases matching TRBD2. CDR1 is MNHEY, CDR2 SMNVEV, per germline (reference sequence). The CDR3 totals 16 residues. The trim removed 3 bases at V and 4 bases at J, leaving 5 bases unmatched. As DNA, the CDR3 is TGTGCCAGCAGTTTCCTAGCGGGGGGGCTGGCAGATACGCAGTATTTT. It is translated as CASSFLAGGLADTQYF.

This clonotype was seen a handful of times. The chain has TRBV11-2 and TRBJ1-5; D might be TRBD1 (6 bases). The CDR3 loop spans 14 amino acids. V was pared by 2 bases and J by 11 bases, with 16 bases between. Looked up from germline, CDR1 is SGHAT and CDR2 is FQNNGV. The CDR3 sequence: CASSLSTTGSAQHF. CDR3 DNA sequence: TGTGCCAGCAGCTTAAGCACTACAGGGTCAGCCCAGCATTTT.

V is TRBV7-2 and J is TRBJ2-7, with TRBD2 matching over 9 bases. CDR3 length: 16 amino acids. The V segment lost 3 bases and the J segment 5 bases; nucleotides outside the gene matches: 11. CDR1 is SGHTA, CDR2 FQGNSA, per germline. The CDR3 spells CASSFSDSGRFNEQYF. CDR3 sequence (DNA): TGTGCCAGCAGCTTTAGTGATAGCGGGAGATTTAACGAGCAGTACTTC.

This clonotype was detected many times. The chain's CDR3 is CASSYSTGSPNTGELFF. CDR3 bases: TGTGCCAGCAGCTACTCTACGGGCTCCCCGAACACCGGGGAGCTGTTTTTT. This rearrangement joins TRBV11-2 to TRBJ2-2; D remains ambiguous. Per germline, CDR1 SGHAT and CDR2 FQNNGV. This CDR3 has 17 amino acids. Trimming removed 4 bases at V and 0 bases at J, with 15 bases between.

With respect to this clonotype: Just one base apart from a much larger clone, this may be a read error. This chain connects TRBV6-6 to TRBJ2-6; no reliable D call. Germline V gene sequence: CDR1 MNHNY, CDR2 SVGAGI (reference sequence). The V end was cut by 10 bases, the J end by 2 bases, with 9 bases between. CDR3 length: 13 residues. CDR3: CANNGAGANVLTF. CDR3 DNA sequence: TGTGCCAACAATGGGGCTGGGGCCAACGTCCTGACTTTC.

This clonotype is categorized as hyperexpanded. V gene TRBV7-8 combines with J gene TRBJ2-3; 8 bases fit TRBD1. Germline V gives CDR1 SGHVS, CDR2 FQNEAQ. V lost 5 bases and J lost 1; bases outside the gene matches: 8. The CDR3 totals 16 residues. The CDR3 region is CASSPRTGMGTDTQYF. The CDR3 DNA reads as TGTGCCAGCAGCCCGCGGACAGGGATGGGCACAGATACGCAGTATTTT.

This clonotype was seen many times. The chain uses TRBV7-8 and TRBJ1-1, with TRBD1 identical over 7 bases. The CDR3 contains 15 residues. J lost 2 bases, V lost 4 bases, and 7 bases had no gene match. In germline, CDR1 is SGHVS, CDR2 FQNEAQ. The CDR3 DNA sequence: TGTGCCAGCAGCTGGCAGGGACAGAGCAACACTGAAGCTTTCTTT. Its translation: CASSWQGQSNTEAFF.

This clonotype came up many times. The rearrangement joins TRBV27 to TRBJ1-6, with TRBD1 as a possible D gene (5 bases). The V gene's germline CDR1 is MNHEY and CDR2 SMNVEV (reference sequence). Trimming shortened V by 5 bases and J by 12 bases, and 17 bases separated the two germline ends. The CDR3 runs 14 residues. As DNA, the CDR3 is TGTGCCAGCAGTCCTCCCGGGACGGCCAGACCCCTCCACTTT. Translating gives CASSPPGTARPLHF.

The chain couples TRBV6-5 to TRBJ1-2; TRBD1 aligns across 9 bases. Losses at the gene ends were 8 bases for V and 0 bases for J; bases not matched to a gene: 7. Per the germline V gene, CDR1 is MNHEY and CDR2 is SVGAGI. The CDR3 has 15 residues. The CDR3 loop is CASGLGTGSNYGYTF. The DNA for the CDR3 is TGTGCCAGCGGACTGGGGACAGGGTCTAACTATGGCTACACCTTC.

Relative to its sample, this clonotype is medium-sized. The CDR3 nucleotides are TGTGCCAGCTCACATACTAGCGGATTATACGAGCAGTACGTC. Protein sequence: CASSHTSGLYEQYV. The chain combines TRBV18 with TRBJ2-7; 8 nucleotides agree with TRBD2. Germline loops: CDR1 KGHSH, CDR2 LQKENI. Trimming at V came to 4 bases and at J to 4 bases, leaving 6 bases not matched to a gene. This CDR3 comprises 14 residues.

There are a few counts of this clonotype. V gene TRBV19 combines with J gene TRBJ2-5; 12 nucleotides align to TRBD2. The CDR3 sequence is 16 residues long. Germline CDR1 LNHDA, CDR2 SQIVND (reference sequence). Unmatched junction bases numbered 10, after V lost 4 bases and J lost 7 bases. CDR3 sequence (DNA): TGTGCCAGTAGTAGAACCGGGACTAGCGGGCTGTCGACCCAGTACTTC. This sequence encodes CASSRTGTSGLSTQYF. The whole variable domain, remainder taken from reference TRBV19 and TRBJ2-5, is DGGITQSPKYLFRKEGQNVTLSCEQNLNHDAMYWYRQDPGQGLRLIYYSQIVNDFQKGDIAEGYSVSREKKESFPLTVTSAQKNPTAFYLCASSRTGTSGLSTQYFGPGTRLLVL.

In the case of this clonotype: A much larger clone lies one base from this, so it may be a read error. The chain is built from TRBV13 and TRBJ2-2; no definite D call. The CDR3 spans 13 residues. Germline CDR1 is PRHDT and CDR2 is FYEKMQ (reference sequence). The V end lost 0 bases, the J end lost 4 bases, and 3 bases lay between the germline ends. CDR3 bases: TGTGCCAGCAGCTTAGGTTCCACCGGGGAGCTGTTTTTT. This sequence encodes CASSLGSTGELFF. Full variable domain (rest looked up from reference TRBV13 and TRBJ2-2): AAGVIQSPRHLIKEKRETATLKCYPIPRHDTVYWYQQGPGQDPQFLISFYEKMQSDKGSIPDRFSAQQFSDYHSELNMSSLELGDSALYFCASSLGSTGELFFGEGSRLTVL.

The chain carries TRBV6-2 or TRBV6-3 and TRBJ2-2; D call uncertain. The CDR3 consists of 13 residues. Germline V lookup: CDR1 MNHEY, CDR2 SVGEGT. V dropped 2 bases and J dropped 5 bases, with 6 bases sitting between them. The CDR3 spells CASSYMVTGELFF. The CDR3 DNA sequence: TGTGCCAGCAGTTACATGGTAACCGGGGAGCTGTTTTTT.

The table lists this clonotype with a few counts. The chain has TRBV2 and TRBJ2-1; D not certain. Germline V gives CDR1 SNHLY, CDR2 FYNNEI. V was clipped by 8 bases and J by 4 bases, with 12 bases between them. CDR3 size: 13 residues. CDR3: CASGPDAYNEQFF. CDR3 nucleotides: TGTGCCAGCGGGCCGGACGCTTACAATGAGCAGTTCTTC.

This clonotype is judged medium-sized. The chain couples TRBV12-3 or TRBV12-4 to TRBJ2-1; 9 bases are shared with TRBD1. There are 15 residues in the CDR3. V dropped 7 bases and J dropped 3; count of bases not matched to a gene: 7. DNA for the CDR3: TGTGCCAGCACCCACAGGGGGCGCAACTACAATGAGCAGTTCTTC. This sequence encodes CASTHRGRNYNEQFF.

This clonotype was seen ten or more times. The chain carries TRBV11-2 and TRBJ1-3; 7 positions agree with TRBD1. This CDR3 region has 15 residues. Germline loops: CDR1 SGHAT, CDR2 FQNNGV. V was pared by 5 bases and J by 6 bases, with 10 bases of the junction left unmatched. Written as DNA, the CDR3 is TGTGCCAGCAGCCAACAGACAGGGCGTGAAAACACCATATATTTT. It yields the protein CASSQQTGRENTIYF.

V is TRBV7-8 and J is TRBJ2-7; D is uncertain. The CDR3 extends over 15 amino acids. The V end lost 7 bases, the J end lost 1 base, and 17 bases lay between the germline ends. Germline lookup yields CDR1 SGHVS and CDR2 FQNEAQ. The CDR3 protein is CASTTPGRKSYEQYF. The CDR3 DNA reads as TGTGCCAGCACTACCCCCGGACGGAAATCCTACGAGCAGTACTTC.

The chain carries TRBV28 and TRBJ1-2; D remains ambiguous. The germline V gene has CDR1 MDHEN and CDR2 SYDVKM. Trimming stripped 3 bases from V and 5 bases from J, with 7 bases between. The CDR3 contains 12 residues. In nucleotides, the CDR3 is TGTGCCAGCAGTTTGCCGGGTTATGGCTACACCTTC. Its protein product is CASSLPGYGYTF.

There are many counts of this clonotype. The CDR3 is CASSIGVRDTQYF. CDR3 bases: TGTGCCAGCAGCATCGGCGTGAGAGATACGCAGTATTTT. The chain couples TRBV7-2 to TRBJ2-3; no clear D gene. CDR3 length equals 13 residues. Trimming took 5 bases from V and 5 from J, leaving 11 bases between them. Germline V gene sequence: CDR1 SGHTA, CDR2 FQGNSA.